A selection of T cell receptor beta chains follows, all from one sample in a study of CD8+ T cells in alopecia areata. TCRdb's table, derived via immunoSEQ multiplex PCR, lists solely in-frame clones and lacks some. The repertoire holds approximately 150,000 clones, roughly 50% seen once, with 16% in the top ten. This specimen was CD4+ T cells sorted from blood, taken at approximately week 61, from a patient treated with tofacitinib. The origin of the receptors is a human donor with alopecia areata. The CDR3 runs from the conserved cysteine through the conserved F or W. D genes are given only for firm matches. Clone size is given for some rows only: seen once, a few or many times, or a class if the clone is expanded.

D gene	clone size	V gene	J gene	CDR3 protein	CDR3 DNA
TRBD1	.	TRBV5-1	TRBJ1-1	CASSLQGADEAFF	TGCGCCAGCAGCTTACAGGGGGCTGATGAAGCTTTCTTT
.	.	TRBV30	TRBJ1-6	CAWSERVVGTLHF	TGTGCCTGGAGTGAGAGGGTTGTGGGAACCCTCCACTTT
TRBD1	.	TRBV29-1	TRBJ2-3	CSVVPGTGAQGTQYF	TGCAGCGTTGTCCCCGGGACAGGGGCCCAGGGTACGCAGTATTTT
TRBD1	.	TRBV5-1	TRBJ1-6	CASSWGQGRVSPLHF	TGCGCCAGCAGCTGGGGACAGGGCCGAGTTTCACCCCTCCACTTT
.	few	TRBV6-1	TRBJ1-1	CAIQTASNTEAFF	TGTGCCATCCAGACGGCCTCGAACACTGAAGCTTTCTTT
.	.	TRBV29-1	TRBJ2-7	CSVRGICEQYF	TGCAGCGTTAGAGGGATATGCGAGCAGTACTTC
.	few	TRBV14	TRBJ1-2	CASSPNRDLGYTF	TGTGCCAGCAGCCCGAACCGGGACTTAGGCTACACCTTC
.	.	TRBV7-9	TRBJ1-6	CASSPTEINSPLHF	TGTGCCAGCAGCCCCACAGAGATTAATTCACCCCTCCACTTT
.	few	TRBV29-1	TRBJ1-1	CSVSFSKEAFF	TGCAGCGTTTCCTTCAGCAAAGAAGCTTTCTTT
TRBD1	few	TRBV29-1	TRBJ2-7	CSVEFGDRGDYEQYF	TGCAGCGTTGAATTTGGTGACAGGGGTGACTACGAGCAGTACTTC
TRBD2	.	TRBV7-8	TRBJ2-5	CASSLATSGVQETQYF	TGTGCCAGCAGCTTAGCTACTAGCGGGGTCCAAGAGACCCAGTACTTC
.	.	TRBV29-1	TRBJ2-2	CSVRKGNNGELFF	TGCAGCGTTAGGAAGGGGAATAACGGGGAGCTGTTTTTT
.	.	TRBV19	TRBJ2-5	CASAPGGREQETQYF	TGTGCCAGTGCCCCCGGGGGCAGGGAACAAGAGACCCAGTACTTC
.	.	TRBV29-1	TRBJ2-3	CSVATSHTQYF	TGCAGCGTTGCGACGTCCCATACGCAGTATTTT
.	.	TRBV7-9	TRBJ2-2	CASSQETGELFF	TGTGCCAGCAGCCAAGAAACCGGGGAGCTGTTTTTT
.	once	TRBV4-2	TRBJ1-5	CASSQAGAENSNQPQHF	TGTGCCAGCAGCCAAGCAGGGGCCGAGAATAGCAATCAGCCCCAGCATTTT
.	.	TRBV19	TRBJ1-2	CASTVDNYGYTF	TGTGCCAGTACCGTGGACAACTATGGCTACACCTTC
TRBD1	few	TRBV18	TRBJ1-5	CASTGQGDQPQHF	TGTGCCAGCACCGGACAGGGTGACCAGCCCCAGCATTTT
.	.	TRBV30	TRBJ1-1	CAWSVLNRNTEAFF	TGTGCCTGGAGTGTATTAAACAGGAACACTGAAGCTTTCTTT
.	.	TRBV4-1	TRBJ2-3	CASSQLADTQYF	TGCGCCAGCAGCCAACTAGCGGATACGCAGTATTTT
.	.	TRBV5-1	TRBJ2-3	CASSLGDTQYF	TGCGCCAGCAGCTTGGGTGATACGCAGTATTTT
TRBD2	.	TRBV6-5	TRBJ2-1	CASSYPGTSGREQFF	TGTGCCAGCAGTTACCCGGGGACTAGCGGGAGGGAGCAGTTCTTC
.	once	TRBV6-6	TRBJ1-1	CASRDIPKNTEAFF	TGTGCCAGCAGGGACATACCAAAGAACACTGAAGCTTTCTTT
.	.	TRBV4-1	TRBJ1-5	CASSQAGQFNQPQHF	TGCGCCAGCAGCCAAGCAGGACAGTTCAATCAGCCCCAGCATTTT
.	.	TRBV30	TRBJ2-7	CAWIPQLGQGHF	TGTGCCTGGATCCCTCAGCTGGGGCAAGGACACTTC
TRBD1	.	TRBV27	TRBJ2-7	CASSREPTGGWEQYF	TGTGCCAGCAGTCGCGAACCGACAGGGGGCTGGGAGCAGTACTTC
.	few	TRBV7-9	TRBJ2-1	CASNYLGRDNEQFF	TGTGCCAGCAACTACCTCGGGCGGGACAATGAGCAGTTCTTC
.	.	TRBV30	TRBJ1-6	CAWSFRGSYNSPLHF	TGTGCCTGGAGTTTTCGGGGCTCCTATAATTCACCCCTCCACTTT
TRBD2	few	TRBV11-3	TRBJ2-7	CASSLGLAGGDEQYF	TGTGCCAGCAGCTTAGGACTAGCGGGGGGCGACGAGCAGTACTTC
.	.	TRBV6-1	TRBJ2-7	CASSAYEQYF	TGTGCCAGCAGTGCCTACGAGCAGTACTTC
.	many	TRBV6-5	TRBJ1-2	CASSYSPAGGYTF	TGTGCCAGCAGTTACTCCCCCGCGGGTGGCTACACCTTC
.	.	TRBV19	TRBJ1-4	CASSREGIKNEKLFF	TGTGCCAGTAGTCGCGAAGGGATTAAGAATGAAAAACTGTTTTTT
.	.	TRBV7-8	TRBJ1-4	CASSSSQGINEKLFF	TGTGCCAGCAGCTCTTCGCAGGGGATTAATGAAAAACTGTTTTTT
.	.	TRBV5-1	TRBJ2-3	CASSSTDTQYF	TGCGCCAGCAGCTCGACAGATACGCAGTATTTT
TRBD1	once	TRBV29-1	TRBJ1-2	CSVVGQNNYGYTF	TGCAGCGTTGTGGGACAGAATAACTATGGCTACACCTTC
.	.	TRBV5-6	TRBJ1-2	CASSFPERSGYTF	TGTGCCAGCAGCTTCCCCGAGCGAAGCGGCTACACCTTC
.	.	TRBV30	TRBJ2-7	CAWSVKGPTEQYF	TGTGCCTGGAGTGTAAAGGGACCCACCGAGCAGTACTTC